This TCR beta chain was sequenced for a study of human T cells and chemical hapten exposure (dated by TCRdb to the early 2020s). The study in broad terms: For sensitization, 2% DPC in acetone was applied to a 2 cm by 2 cm area of upper inner arm skin. Under 30 alopecia patients gave blood for TCR sequencing at one to four time points (pre-sensitization, 2, 6 and 24 weeks). Weekly therapeutic DPC doses were additionally applied to the scalp of patients throughout the roughly 23-week study period. Most of the patients in the cohort were female, and the cohort covered alopecia areata with under or over 50% scalp involvement, alopecia totalis and alopecia universalis. Blood was sampled from patients pre-sensitization (week 0) and at 2, 6 and about 24 weeks after DPC sensitization. This study followed changes in the peripheral blood TCR repertoire in vivo during primary and secondary sensitization of alopecia patients to the hapten diphenylcyclopropenone (DPC). Patch testing on the upper back used Finn chambers containing 0.01% DPC, with scoring done after 6 days according to International Contact Dermatitis Research Group standards. Libraries were pooled for sequencing, and per-sample TCR yields varied mainly because of small differences in library volumes within the pool.

Notes on this clonotype: The specificity of this receptor is unknown. No much larger clone is present one base from it, and per-base qualities are unavailable.

The library was prepared using RACE. TCRdb records NextSeq 500 as the sequencer. During library preparation, unique molecular identifiers were attached to individual cDNA molecules so that TCRs could be counted quantitatively and reproducibly. From each blood RNA sample, both TCR alpha and TCR beta chains were sequenced. From the authors' description of their analysis: Samples had a median of roughly 99,000 TCRs, with a range from roughly 23,224 to 750,000. V, J and CDR3 annotation of the TCR reads was carried out using the Decombinator software suite. Every sample was subsampled to the same number of TCRs (28,000) for the PS versus PT1 abundance plots. Expanded TCRs were defined as absent before sensitization and observed at least eight times at the 2-week time point. TCRdb passed the public sequencing reads through fastp at Q25 and MiXCR, retaining productive beta sequences. Rows merge per CDR3 protein into single entries with the most common DNA and genes. The V and J calls reflect TCRdb's pipeline rather than the authors' work. Present in this sample are tens of thousands of distinct CDR3 sequences, over 9.5% of which were seen just once. About 6.5% of the sample goes to the ten largest clones.

This sample's time point label indicates: pre-sensitization, week 0. This specimen's treatment or condition label, per the study, means: therapeutic diphenylcyclopropenone sensitization with weekly scalp DPC. At every patch-test visit, the blood draw took place before the patch test was put on. Eligible patients were aged 18 to 70, diagnosed with alopecia, deemed suitable for DPC therapy, and excluded if pregnant. Total RNA was extracted from unfractionated whole blood that had been collected in Tempus Blood RNA tubes. The investigation overall reported the following: Because every patient had alopecia, a presumed autoimmune disease, the patients' immune response might differ from that of healthy individuals. DPC sensitization did not change the number of TCRs with a frequency above 1 in 1000, and there was no evidence of changes in global repertoire structure. Compared with pre-sensitization or healthy control sets, expanded TCRs formed significantly more large CDR3 similarity clusters, which is consistent with antigen-driven responses. After repeated subsampling, changes were observed in the strength of the expansion versus patch-test correlation and in the threshold at which the correlation became significant. Patch test score was positively correlated with the number of PT1 expanded TCRs, with significance at thresholds 8, 16 and 32 but not at 4.

From the germline V gene, CDR1 is KGHDR and CDR2 is SFDVKD. Trimming removed 7 bases from V and 1 base from J; the gene matches leave 6 bases unexplained. The CDR3 spans 15 residues, from the cysteine through the phenylalanine. The entry retains the CDR3 DNA only, 45 bases that are in frame from base 1. Specimen: whole blood, collected in connection with sensitization to the hapten diphenylcyclopropenone (DPC). The clonotype was recovered from a man younger than 45 with alopecia areata. Some clones in this sample may be carry-over from other donors' samples. This receptor chain uses TRBV24-1 and TRBJ2-1; 7 nucleotides in the junction match TRBD2. The DNA reads TGTGCCACCAGGGGCCGGGGGGAATCCTACAATGAGCAGTTCTTC. It codes for CATRGRGESYNEQFF.